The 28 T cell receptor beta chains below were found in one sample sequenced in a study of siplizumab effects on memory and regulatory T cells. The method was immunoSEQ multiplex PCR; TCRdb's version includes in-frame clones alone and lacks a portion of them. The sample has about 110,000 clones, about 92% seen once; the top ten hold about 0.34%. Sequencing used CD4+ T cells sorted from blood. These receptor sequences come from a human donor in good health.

The CDR3 loop is CASSQEGAVNTEAFF. The CDR3 nucleotides are TGCGCCAGCAGCCAAGAGGGGGCAGTTAACACTGAAGCTTTCTTT. The rearrangement uses TRBV4-1 and TRBJ1-1; a weak D match, TRBD1 (6 bases). The CDR3 covers 15 residues. The ends were cut back, 0 bases at V and 2 bases at J, with 10 bases in the middle. Germline lookup yields CDR1 MGHRA and CDR2 YSYEKL.

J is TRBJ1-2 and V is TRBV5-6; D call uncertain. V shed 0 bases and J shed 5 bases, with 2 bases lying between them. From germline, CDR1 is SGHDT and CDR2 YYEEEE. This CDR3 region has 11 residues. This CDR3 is CASSLEYGYTF. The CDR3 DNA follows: TGTGCCAGCAGCTTGGAGTATGGCTACACCTTC.

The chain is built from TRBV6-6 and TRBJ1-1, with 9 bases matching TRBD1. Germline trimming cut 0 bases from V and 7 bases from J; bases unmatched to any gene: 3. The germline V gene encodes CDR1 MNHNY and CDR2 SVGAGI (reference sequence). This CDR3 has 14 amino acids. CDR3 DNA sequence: TGTGCCAGCAGTTACTCGGACAGGGGAGGTGAAGCTTTCTTT. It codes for CASSYSDRGGEAFF.

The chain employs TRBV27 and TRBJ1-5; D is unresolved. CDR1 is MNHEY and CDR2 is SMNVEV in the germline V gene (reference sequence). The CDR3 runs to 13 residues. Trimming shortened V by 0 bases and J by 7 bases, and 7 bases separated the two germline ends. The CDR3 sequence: CASSLSFWQPQHF. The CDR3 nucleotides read TGTGCCAGCAGTTTATCCTTTTGGCAGCCCCAGCATTTT.

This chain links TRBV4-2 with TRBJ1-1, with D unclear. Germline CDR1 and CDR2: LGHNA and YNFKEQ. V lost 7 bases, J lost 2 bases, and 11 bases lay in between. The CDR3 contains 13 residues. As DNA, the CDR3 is TGTGCCAGCACCTCGGGGAAAAACACTGAAGCTTTCTTT. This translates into CASTSGKNTEAFF.

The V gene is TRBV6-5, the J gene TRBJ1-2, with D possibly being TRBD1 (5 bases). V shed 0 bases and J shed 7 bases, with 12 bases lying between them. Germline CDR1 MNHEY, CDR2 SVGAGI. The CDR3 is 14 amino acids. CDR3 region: CASSYSSRVSGYTF. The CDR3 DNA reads TGTGCCAGCAGTTACTCTTCCAGGGTATCTGGCTACACCTTC.

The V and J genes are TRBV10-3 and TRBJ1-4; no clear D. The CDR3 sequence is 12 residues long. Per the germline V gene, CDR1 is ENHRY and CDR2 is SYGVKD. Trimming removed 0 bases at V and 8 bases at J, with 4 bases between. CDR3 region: CAISESGEKLFF. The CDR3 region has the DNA TGTGCCATCAGTGAGTCAGGGGAAAAACTGTTTTTT.

The CDR3 region has the DNA TGTGCCAGCAGCCCTCCCGGCTTCCCCTCGGACACCATATATTTT. Translating gives CASSPPGFPSDTIYF. The V and J genes are TRBV5-5 and TRBJ1-3, with unresolved D. V dropped 4 bases and J dropped 8 bases, with 19 bases sitting between them. CDR1 and CDR2 from the germline V gene are SGHKS and YYEKEE (reference sequence). The CDR3 loop spans 15 amino acids.

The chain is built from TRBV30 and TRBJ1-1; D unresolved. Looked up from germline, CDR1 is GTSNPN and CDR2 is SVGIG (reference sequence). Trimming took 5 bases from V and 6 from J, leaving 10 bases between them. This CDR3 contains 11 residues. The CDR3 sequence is CAWERRSEAFF. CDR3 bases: TGTGCCTGGGAGAGGAGGTCTGAAGCTTTCTTT.

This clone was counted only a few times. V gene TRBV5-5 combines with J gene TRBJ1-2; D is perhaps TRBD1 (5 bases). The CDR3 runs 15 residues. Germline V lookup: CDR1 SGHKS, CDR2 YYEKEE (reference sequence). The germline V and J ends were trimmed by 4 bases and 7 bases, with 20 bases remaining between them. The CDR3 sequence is CASSLLGTKAPGYTF. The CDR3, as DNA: TGTGCCAGCAGCCTACTCGGGACCAAGGCCCCTGGCTACACCTTC.

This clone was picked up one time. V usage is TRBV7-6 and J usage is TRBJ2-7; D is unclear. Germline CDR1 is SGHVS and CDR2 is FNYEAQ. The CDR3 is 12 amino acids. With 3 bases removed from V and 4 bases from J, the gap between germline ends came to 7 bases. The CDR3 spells CASSFLGYEQYF. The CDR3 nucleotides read TGTGCCAGCAGCTTCCTAGGATACGAGCAGTACTTC.

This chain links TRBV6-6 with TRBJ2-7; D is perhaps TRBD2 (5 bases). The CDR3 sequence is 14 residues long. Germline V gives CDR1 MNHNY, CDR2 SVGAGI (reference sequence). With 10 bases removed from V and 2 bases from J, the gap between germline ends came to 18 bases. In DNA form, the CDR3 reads TGTGCCACTTCGAGGGCAGGCGATACCTACGAGCAGTACTTC. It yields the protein CATSRAGDTYEQYF.

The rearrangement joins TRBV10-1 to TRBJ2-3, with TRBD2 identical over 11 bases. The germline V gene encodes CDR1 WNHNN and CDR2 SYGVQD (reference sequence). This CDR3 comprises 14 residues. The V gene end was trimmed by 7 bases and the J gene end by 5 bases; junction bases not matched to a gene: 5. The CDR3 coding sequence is TGCGCCAGCAAACTAGCGGGAGCCAAAGATACGCAGTATTTT. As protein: CASKLAGAKDTQYF.

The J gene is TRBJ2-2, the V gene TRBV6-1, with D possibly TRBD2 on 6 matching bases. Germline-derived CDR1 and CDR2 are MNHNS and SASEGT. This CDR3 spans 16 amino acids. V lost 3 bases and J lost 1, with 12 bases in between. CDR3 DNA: TGTGCCAGCAGTGAGACCGGGCGGGGGAACACCGGGGAGCTGTTTTTT. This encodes CASSETGRGNTGELFF.

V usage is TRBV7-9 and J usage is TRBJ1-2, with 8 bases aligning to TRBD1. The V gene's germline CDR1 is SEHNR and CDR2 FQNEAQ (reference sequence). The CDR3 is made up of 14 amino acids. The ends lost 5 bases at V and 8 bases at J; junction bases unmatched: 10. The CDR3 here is CASSVRGPPEGYTF. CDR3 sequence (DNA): TGTGCCAGCAGCGTCAGGGGGCCCCCCGAGGGCTACACCTTC.

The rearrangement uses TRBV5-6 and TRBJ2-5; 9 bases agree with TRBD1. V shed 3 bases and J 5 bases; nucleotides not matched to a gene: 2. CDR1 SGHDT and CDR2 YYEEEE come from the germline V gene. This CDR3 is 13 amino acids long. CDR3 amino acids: CASSYRGLETQYF. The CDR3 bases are TGTGCCAGCAGCTACAGGGGGCTGGAGACCCAGTACTTC.

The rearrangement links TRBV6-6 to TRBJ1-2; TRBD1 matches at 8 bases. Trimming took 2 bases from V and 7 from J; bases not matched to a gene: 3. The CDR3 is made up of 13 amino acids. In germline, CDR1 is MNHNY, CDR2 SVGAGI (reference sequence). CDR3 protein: CASSYGRGPGYTF. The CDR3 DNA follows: TGTGCCAGCAGTTACGGCAGGGGGCCTGGCTACACCTTC.

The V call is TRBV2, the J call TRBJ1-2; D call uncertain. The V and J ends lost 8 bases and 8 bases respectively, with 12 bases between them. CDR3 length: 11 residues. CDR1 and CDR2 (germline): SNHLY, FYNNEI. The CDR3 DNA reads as TGTGCCAGCCGTCAAGAGCTGGGCTACACCTTC. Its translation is CASRQELGYTF. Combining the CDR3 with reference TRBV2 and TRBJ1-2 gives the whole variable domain EPEVTQTPSHQVTQMGQEVILRCVPISNHLYFYWYRQILGQKVEFLVSFYNNEISEKSEIFDDQFSVERPDGSNFTLKIRSTKLEDSAMYFCASRQELGYTFGSGTRLTVV.

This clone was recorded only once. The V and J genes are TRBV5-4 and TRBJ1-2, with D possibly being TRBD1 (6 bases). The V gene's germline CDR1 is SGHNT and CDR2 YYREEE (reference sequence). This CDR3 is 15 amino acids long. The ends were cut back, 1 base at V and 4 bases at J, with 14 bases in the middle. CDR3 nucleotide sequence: TGTGCCAGCAGCTTGCCTGCTGGACAGTCCTATGGCTACACCTTC. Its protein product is CASSLPAGQSYGYTF.

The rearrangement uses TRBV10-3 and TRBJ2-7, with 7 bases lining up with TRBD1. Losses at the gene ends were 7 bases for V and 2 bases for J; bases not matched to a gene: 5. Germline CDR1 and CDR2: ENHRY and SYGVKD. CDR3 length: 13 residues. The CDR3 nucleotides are TGTGCCATCAATACAGGGGCTGCCTACGAGCAGTACTTC. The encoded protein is CAINTGAAYEQYF.

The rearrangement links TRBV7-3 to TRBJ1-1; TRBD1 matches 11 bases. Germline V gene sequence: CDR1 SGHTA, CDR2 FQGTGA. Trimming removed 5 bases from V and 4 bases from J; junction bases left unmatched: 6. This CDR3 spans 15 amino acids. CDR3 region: CASSTTGTGGTEAFF. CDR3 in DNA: TGTGCCAGCAGCACAACCGGGACAGGGGGCACTGAAGCTTTCTTT. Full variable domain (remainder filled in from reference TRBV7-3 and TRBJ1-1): GAGVSQTPSNKVTEKGKYVELRCDPISGHTALYWYRQSLGQGPEFLIYFQGTGAADDSGLPNDRFFAVRPEGSVSTLKIQRTERGDSAVYLCASSTTGTGGTEAFFGQGTRLTVV.

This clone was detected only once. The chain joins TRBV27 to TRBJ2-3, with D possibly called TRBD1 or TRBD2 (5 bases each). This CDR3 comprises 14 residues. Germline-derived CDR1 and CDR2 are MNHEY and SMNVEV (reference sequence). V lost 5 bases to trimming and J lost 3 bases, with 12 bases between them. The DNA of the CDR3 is TGTGCCAGCAGTGGGGGAACCCGGACAGATACGCAGTATTTT. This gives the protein CASSGGTRTDTQYF.

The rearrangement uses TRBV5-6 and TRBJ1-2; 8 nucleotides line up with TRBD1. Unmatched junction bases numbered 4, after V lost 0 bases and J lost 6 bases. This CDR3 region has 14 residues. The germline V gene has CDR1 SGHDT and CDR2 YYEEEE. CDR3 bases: TGTGCCAGCAGCTTGGGAGGCAGGGGGCATGGCTACACCTTC. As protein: CASSLGGRGHGYTF.

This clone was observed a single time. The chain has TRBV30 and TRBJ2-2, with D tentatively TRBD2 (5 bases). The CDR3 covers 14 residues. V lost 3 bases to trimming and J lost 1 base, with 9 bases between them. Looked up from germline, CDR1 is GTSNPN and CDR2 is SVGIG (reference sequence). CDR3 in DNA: TGTGCCTGGAGCGGGGTCGAGAACACCGGGGAGCTGTTTTTT. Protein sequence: CAWSGVENTGELFF.

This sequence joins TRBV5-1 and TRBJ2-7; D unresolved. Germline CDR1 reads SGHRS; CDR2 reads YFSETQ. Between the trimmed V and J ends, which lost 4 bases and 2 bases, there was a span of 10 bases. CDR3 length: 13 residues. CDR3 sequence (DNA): TGCGCCAGCAGCCGAGGCGGAACCTACGAGCAGTACTTC. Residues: CASSRGGTYEQYF.

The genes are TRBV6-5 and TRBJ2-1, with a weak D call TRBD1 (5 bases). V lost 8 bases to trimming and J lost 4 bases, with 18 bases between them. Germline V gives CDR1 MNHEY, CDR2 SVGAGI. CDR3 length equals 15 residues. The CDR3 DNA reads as TGTGCCAGCGAGAGAAAGTGGGGCCTATACAATGAGCAGTTCTTC. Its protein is CASERKWGLYNEQFF.

The CDR3: CASGGGSEQYF. CDR3 sequence (DNA): TGTGCCAGTGGAGGGGGGTCCGAGCAGTACTTC. The chain is built from TRBV19 and TRBJ2-7; D could derive from TRBD1 or TRBD2 (6 bases each). Germline CDR1 reads LNHDA; CDR2 reads SQIVND (reference sequence). This CDR3 has 11 amino acids. V dropped 8 bases and J dropped 6 bases, with 11 bases sitting between them.

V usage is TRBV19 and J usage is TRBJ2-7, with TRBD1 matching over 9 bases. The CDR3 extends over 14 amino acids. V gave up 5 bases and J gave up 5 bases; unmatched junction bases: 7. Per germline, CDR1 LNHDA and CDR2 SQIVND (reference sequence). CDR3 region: CASSVGQGHDEQYF. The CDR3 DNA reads TGTGCCAGTAGTGTGGGACAGGGTCACGACGAGCAGTACTTC.